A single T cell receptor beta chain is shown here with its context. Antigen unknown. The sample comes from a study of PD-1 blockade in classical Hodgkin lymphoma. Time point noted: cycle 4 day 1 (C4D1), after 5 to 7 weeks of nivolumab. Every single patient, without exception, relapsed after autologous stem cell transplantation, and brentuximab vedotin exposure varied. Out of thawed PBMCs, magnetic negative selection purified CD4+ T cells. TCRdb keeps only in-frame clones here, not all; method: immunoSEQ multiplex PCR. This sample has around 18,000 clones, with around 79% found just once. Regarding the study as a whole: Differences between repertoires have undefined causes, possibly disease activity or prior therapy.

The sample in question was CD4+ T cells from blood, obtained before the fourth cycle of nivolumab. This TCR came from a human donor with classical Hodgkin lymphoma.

The DNA for the CDR3 is TGTGCCACCAACACTAGAGAGGGACAGCTCAATCAGCCCCAGCATTTT. This gives the protein CATNTREGQLNQPQHF. This rearrangement joins TRBV19 to TRBJ1-5; TRBD1 agrees at 7 bases. The CDR3 covers 16 residues. Losses at the gene ends were 10 bases for V and 3 bases for J; bases not matched to a gene: 15. Germline-derived CDR1 and CDR2 are LNHDA and SQIVND (reference sequence). Combining the CDR3 with reference TRBV19 and TRBJ1-5 gives the whole variable domain DGGITQSPKYLFRKEGQNVTLSCEQNLNHDAMYWYRQDPGQGLRLIYYSQIVNDFQKGDIAEGYSVSREKKESFPLTVTSAQKNPTAFYLCATNTREGQLNQPQHFGDGTRLSIL.